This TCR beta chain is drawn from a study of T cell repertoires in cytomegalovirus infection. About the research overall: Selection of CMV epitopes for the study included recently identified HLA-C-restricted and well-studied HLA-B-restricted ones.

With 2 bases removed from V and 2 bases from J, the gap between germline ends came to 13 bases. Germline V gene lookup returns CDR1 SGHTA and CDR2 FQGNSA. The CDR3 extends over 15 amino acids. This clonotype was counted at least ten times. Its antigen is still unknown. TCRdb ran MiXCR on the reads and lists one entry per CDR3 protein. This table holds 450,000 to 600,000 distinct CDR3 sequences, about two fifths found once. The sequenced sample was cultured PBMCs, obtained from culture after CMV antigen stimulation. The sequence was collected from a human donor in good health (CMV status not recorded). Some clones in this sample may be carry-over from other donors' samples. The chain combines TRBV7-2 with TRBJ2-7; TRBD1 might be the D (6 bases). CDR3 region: CASSLWQGNTYEQYF. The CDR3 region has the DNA TGTGCCAGCAGCTTATGGCAGGGGAATACCTACGAGCAGTACTTC.